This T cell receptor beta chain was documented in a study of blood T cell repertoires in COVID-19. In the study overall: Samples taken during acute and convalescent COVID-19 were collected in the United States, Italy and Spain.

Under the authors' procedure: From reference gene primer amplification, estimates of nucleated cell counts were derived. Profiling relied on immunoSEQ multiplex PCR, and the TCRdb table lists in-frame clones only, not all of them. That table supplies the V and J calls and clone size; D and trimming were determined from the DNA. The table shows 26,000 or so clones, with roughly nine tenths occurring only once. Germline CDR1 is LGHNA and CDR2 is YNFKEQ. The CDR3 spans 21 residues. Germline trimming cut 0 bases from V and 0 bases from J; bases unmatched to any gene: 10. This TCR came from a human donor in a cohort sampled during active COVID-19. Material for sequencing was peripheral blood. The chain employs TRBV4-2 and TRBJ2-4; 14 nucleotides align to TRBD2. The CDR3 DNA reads TGTGCCAGCAGCCAAGATTCTCCGGGACTAGCGGGGGACCTAGCCAAAAACATTCAGTACTTC. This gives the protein CASSQDSPGLAGDLAKNIQYF.